The rows below give T cell receptor beta chains drawn from one sample of a study of T-cell memory formation after mild COVID-19. TCRdb redid the calling of the 5' RACE reads with MiXCR, one entry per CDR3 protein. The sample consists of under 450,000 distinct CDR3 sequences, under 25% of them appearing once. The source material was PBMCs or a T cell subset sorted from them (not recorded which). The receptors shown here come from a man younger than 35 who had mild COVID-19 (a few samples of this study predate the infection). Cell type and time point are not known. Each CDR3 is given with its conserved first and last residue. The order of the fields is V gene, CDR3 length, J gene, clone size, CDR3 protein. A row's size may be missing; if present it is once, few, many or a size class.

TRBV7-2,13,TRBJ1-1,few,CASSRQQNTEAFF
TRBV5-1,13,TRBJ1-1,.,CASSPRLDTEAFF
TRBV4-2,13,TRBJ1-1,few,CASSQEANTEAFF
TRBV4-3,14,TRBJ2-1,.,CASSLWASYNEQFF
TRBV3-1,15,TRBJ1-5,.,CASSPGGAGNQPQHF
TRBV6-6,15,TRBJ1-1,.,CASSYGTGSPTEAFF
TRBV7-8,14,TRBJ2-7,few,CASSLREGAWEQYF
TRBV3-1,14,TRBJ2-7,few,CASSQDATHYEQYF
TRBV5-1,16,TRBJ2-1,.,CASSVEPGSSYNEQFF
TRBV4-2,14,TRBJ2-3,.,CASSQIGGTDTQYF
TRBV4-1,14,TRBJ2-5,.,CASSQDGRGETQYF
TRBV6-2/TRBV6-3,16,TRBJ1-5,.,CASSYIQTGGNQPQHF
TRBV5-1,16,TRBJ2-1,.,CASSSGGSGGTEEQFF
TRBV5-1,16,TRBJ2-3,.,CASSLGAGGETDTQYF
TRBV12-3/TRBV12-4,16,TRBJ2-3,few,CASSFPPHGGGDTQYF
TRBV12-3/TRBV12-4,12,TRBJ2-5,many,CASSLRWETQYF
TRBV4-1,17,TRBJ2-2,few,CASSRQGLAGATGELFF
TRBV29-1,13,TRBJ1-6,many,CSVGQGDNSPLHF
TRBV20-1,15,TRBJ2-7,few,CSARVSGNQLYEQYF
TRBV4-3,17,TRBJ1-4,few,CASSHDRGNRAREKLFF
TRBV4-3,15,TRBJ1-5,.,CASSQDKGHNQPQHF
TRBV5-1,13,TRBJ2-7,.,CASSLGQAHEQYF
TRBV20-1,14,TRBJ2-7,.,CSARGTGWAYEQYF
TRBV4-2,16,TRBJ1-1,.,CASSPGTGSGNTEAFF
TRBV28,15,TRBJ1-2,.,CASSSYPGTAYGYTF
TRBV7-9,14,TRBJ1-5,.,CASSLPGDNQPQHF
TRBV2,16,TRBJ1-2,.,CASRTLAGLDRNGYTF
TRBV5-1,16,TRBJ2-3,few,CASSLAVVASTDTQYF
TRBV9,13,TRBJ1-1,.,CASSAGGGAEAFF
TRBV20-1,17,TRBJ2-3,.,CSASGLAGGPGTDTQYF
TRBV20-1,13,TRBJ2-5,few,CSARGSEWETQYF
TRBV5-1,14,TRBJ2-5,many,CASSLLGALETQYF
TRBV5-1,15,TRBJ2-3,.,CASSLMAGLTDTQYF
TRBV5-1,13,TRBJ2-2,.,CASATRVTGELFF
TRBV4-1,13,TRBJ1-5,.,CASSQVSNQPQHF
TRBV20-1,16,TRBJ2-3,.,CSARRASGGATDTQYF
TRBV6-5,16,TRBJ2-5,.,CASTRRPPPGKETQYF
TRBV6-5,15,TRBJ2-5,.,CASSYLGSRGETQYF
TRBV6-5,15,TRBJ2-5,.,CASSLEGLVGETQYF
TRBV5-1,15,TRBJ2-7,.,CASSAGTSWSPEQYF
TRBV27,11,TRBJ2-3,many,CASSNTDTQYF